The T cell receptor (beta chain) described here comes from a study of human T cells and chemical hapten exposure. Study overall: The patients, most of them female, presented with alopecia areata, totalis or universalis. Points from the study as a whole: High-frequency TCRs, those above 1 in 1000, stayed the same after DPC sensitization. Relative to controls, expanded TCRs formed significantly more large CDR3 similarity clusters.

The CDR3 consists of 13 residues. Trimming shortened V by 4 bases and J by 2 bases, and 10 bases separated the two germline ends. Germline V gives CDR1 SGHKS, CDR2 YYEKEE (reference sequence). TCRdb fed the RACE reads into MiXCR, producing one record per CDR3 protein. The sample contains some 330,000 distinct CDR3 sequences, around 5.5% of which appear only once. Described time point: pre-sensitization, week 0. Treatment: therapeutic diphenylcyclopropenone sensitization with weekly scalp DPC. Each donor was an alopecia patient between 18 and 70 years of age who qualified for DPC. For this clonotype: Its specificity is not known.

The J gene is TRBJ2-7, the V gene TRBV5-5; D is possibly TRBD1 (6 bases). The receptor was isolated from a woman between 18 and 29 years old with alopecia areata. Some clones in this sample may be carry-over from other donors' samples. This sample comprised whole blood, obtained in connection with sensitization to the hapten diphenylcyclopropenone (DPC). DNA for the CDR3: TGTGCCAGCAGCATCGGACAGACCTACGAGCAGTACTTC. It codes for CASSIGQTYEQYF.